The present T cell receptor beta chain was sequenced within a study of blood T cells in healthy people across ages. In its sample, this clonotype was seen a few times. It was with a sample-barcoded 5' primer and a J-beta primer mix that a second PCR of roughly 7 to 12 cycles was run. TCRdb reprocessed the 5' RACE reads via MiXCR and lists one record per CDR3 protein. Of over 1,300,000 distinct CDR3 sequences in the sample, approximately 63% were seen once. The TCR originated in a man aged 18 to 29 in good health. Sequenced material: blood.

CDR3 DNA sequence: TGTGCCAGTTGCGGACTAGCGTCCAACAATGAGCAGTTCTTC. As protein: CASCGLASNNEQFF. This chain uses TRBV6-2 or TRBV6-3 with TRBJ2-1, with 9 bases identical to TRBD2. J lost 5 bases, V lost 9 bases, and 8 bases had no gene match. This CDR3 region has 14 residues. Germline V gives CDR1 MNHEY, CDR2 SVGEGT.